This T cell receptor (beta chain) was captured in a study of blood T cells in healthy people across ages. This clonotype has just a few counts. The use of a sample-barcoded 5' primer and a J-beta primer mix characterized a second PCR of 7 to 11 cycles. A single record per CDR3 protein comes from TCRdb applying MiXCR to the 5' RACE reads. The repertoire includes about 800,000 distinct CDR3 sequences, 46% of them detected once, and 15% to 20% sits in the top ten. Sequencing was carried out using blood. The clonotype was recovered from a man older than 75 in good health.

This CDR3 is CASSYDGTSTTGELFF. The CDR3 nucleotides read TGTGCCAGCAGTTACGATGGGACTAGTACGACCGGGGAGCTGTTTTTT. The chain joins TRBV6-2 or TRBV6-3 to TRBJ2-2; 8 nucleotides align to TRBD2. From germline, CDR1 is MNHEY and CDR2 SVGEGT. The trim removed 2 bases at V and 5 bases at J, leaving 7 bases unmatched. CDR3 length equals 16 residues.